This T cell receptor beta chain comes out of a study of shared T cell receptors in the human thymus. V was pared by 0 bases and J by 2 bases, with 4 bases of the junction left unmatched. CDR1 is SGHDT, CDR2 YYEEEE, per germline. CDR3 length: 15 residues. Generated by immunoSEQ multiplex PCR, the TCRdb table keeps only in-frame clones and is missing some. The profile covers hundreds of thousands of clones, with around 89% appearing a single time and about 0.01% taken by the ten largest. These data were likewise used in another study, on human thymus T cells. That source reports: Resections from corrective heart surgery provided thymus tissue. Highly overlapping thymic repertoires in unrelated individuals were reported by related research.

This TCR was sampled from a boy under two years old with a congenital heart defect. The chain is built from TRBV5-6 and TRBJ2-5, with 7 bases fitting TRBD1. The specimen sequenced was thymocytes. The CDR3 DNA reads as TGTGCCAGCAGCTTGGGGGTCAGGGGGCAAGAGACCCAGTACTTC. As protein: CASSLGVRGQETQYF.